The present T cell receptor (beta chain) was sequenced within a study of chemoradiotherapy in HPV16-positive cancers. General study points: Candidate HPV-specific clones and E7-related TCR motifs grew in tumor during treatment.

CDR1 is SEHNR, CDR2 FQNEAQ, per germline (reference sequence). Trimming at V came to 5 bases and at J to 2 bases, leaving 7 bases not matched to a gene. This CDR3 is built from 15 residues. Over chemoradiotherapy, repertoires were sampled more than once. Comments on this clone: Antigen unknown.

Profiled with immunoSEQ multiplex PCR; TCRdb holds only in-frame clones, not every one. The sample lists some 6,600 clones, 65% to 85% occurring once. Specimen: tumor tissue, collected from a patient who underwent chemoradiotherapy. The chain has TRBV7-9 and TRBJ1-2; 8 nucleotides match TRBD1. The TCR sequence derives from a human donor with HPV-associated anogenital cancer. CDR3 bases: TGTGCCAGCAGCCCAGCGGCAGGGGGCAACTATGGCTACACCTTC. Residues: CASSPAAGGNYGYTF.